The 18 T cell receptor beta chains reported below all come from one sample, sequenced in a study of shared clonotypes between healthy human individuals. The naive CD8 fraction comprised CD45RO-negative cells positively selected for CCR7 and excluded terminally differentiated effector memory CD45RA+ cells. This table comes from immunoSEQ multiplex PCR, and its TCRdb copy is limited to in-frame clones, with some not included. Seen here are about 680,000 clones, 90% to 95% observed once, and the top ten hold approximately 24%. The sample comprised naive CD8+ T cells sorted from blood. The origin of the receptors is a man aged 25-40 years in good health.

This clone occurred once. This chain links TRBV7-6 with TRBJ2-7, with D possibly being TRBD2 (5 bases). The V end lost 3 bases, the J end lost 1 base, and 7 bases lay between the germline ends. Germline lookup yields CDR1 SGHVS and CDR2 FNYEAQ. The CDR3 runs 13 residues. Here the CDR3 reads CASSFGLSYEQYF. CDR3 nucleotide sequence: TGTGCCAGCAGCTTCGGACTTTCCTACGAGCAGTACTTC.

The genes are TRBV28 and TRBJ2-4; D ambiguous. V dropped 6 bases and J dropped 2 bases, with 17 bases sitting between them. Germline loops: CDR1 MDHEN, CDR2 SYDVKM. The CDR3 sequence is 16 residues long. The CDR3 nucleotides read TGTGCCAGCAGCCTTGGAGCAGGTTTATCCAAAAACATTCAGTACTTC. Amino acids: CASSLGAGLSKNIQYF.

The chain recombines TRBV7-9 with TRBJ1-2, with a tentative D call TRBD1 (5 bases). The ends were cut back, 5 bases at V and 2 bases at J, with 18 bases in the middle. CDR1 is SEHNR, CDR2 FQNEAQ, per germline (reference sequence). The CDR3 contains 16 residues. The CDR3 sequence is CASSRGHYLGNYGYTF. CDR3 nucleotide sequence: TGTGCCAGCAGCCGAGGACACTATCTTGGAAACTATGGCTACACCTTC.

The chain links TRBV19 to TRBJ1-1; D is uncertain. V was pared by 3 bases and J by 0 bases, with 8 bases between. Germline V gives CDR1 LNHDA, CDR2 SQIVND (reference sequence). The CDR3 consists of 14 residues. The CDR3 is CASSMATMNTEAFF. DNA of the CDR3: TGTGCCAGTAGTATGGCCACAATGAACACTGAAGCTTTCTTT.

The J gene is TRBJ1-3, the V gene TRBV9; D is perhaps TRBD1 (5 bases). Trimming stripped 2 bases from V and 0 bases from J, with 18 bases between. The germline V gene has CDR1 SGDLS and CDR2 YYNGEE. The CDR3 extends over 18 amino acids. The CDR3 coding sequence is TGTGCCAGCAGCGTGAGCCGGGACGTAGAAAGCTCTGGAAACACCATATATTTT. It codes for CASSVSRDVESSGNTIYF.

V is TRBV11-3 and J is TRBJ2-3; TRBD2 is a possible D gene (5 bases). This CDR3 contains 13 residues. Trimming took 3 bases from V and 4 from J, leaving 8 bases between them. Germline V CDR1 and CDR2: SGHNT, YENEEA. The CDR3 loop is CASSFGLADTQYF. The CDR3 DNA sequence: TGTGCCAGCAGCTTCGGACTGGCAGATACGCAGTATTTT.

To note about this clone: A junction end diverges from the germline sequence, so it may reflect a read error. The rearrangement joins TRBV7-2 to TRBJ2-5, with D maybe TRBD2 (6 bases). The CDR3 is made up of 15 amino acids. Per the germline V gene, CDR1 is SGHTA and CDR2 is FQGNSA. CDR3 residues: CASSLARDSQGTQYF. In nucleotides, the CDR3 is TGTGCCAGCAGCTTAGCGCGGGATAGCCAAGGGACCCAGTACTTC.

The V gene is TRBV4-1, the J gene TRBJ2-3, with unresolved D. The CDR3 runs 14 residues. Between the trimmed V and J ends, which lost 5 bases and 6 bases, there was a span of 15 bases. Germline V gene sequence: CDR1 MGHRA, CDR2 YSYEKL. This CDR3 reads CASSWVGERDTQYF. The DNA for the CDR3 is TGCGCCAGCAGCTGGGTGGGTGAACGCGATACGCAGTATTTT.

V gene TRBV4-2 combines with J gene TRBJ2-3, with 10 positions matching TRBD2. The germline V gene has CDR1 LGHNA and CDR2 YNFKEQ. V was pared by 3 bases and J by 4 bases, with 7 bases of the junction left unmatched. The CDR3 loop spans 16 amino acids. CDR3 bases: TGTGCCAGCAGCCACGGGACTAGCGAGAACGCAGATACGCAGTATTTT. Protein: CASSHGTSENADTQYF.

The rearrangement uses TRBV5-5 and TRBJ2-4; perhaps TRBD1 as D (6 bases). This CDR3 has 14 residues. V lost 4 bases to trimming and J lost 7 bases, with 15 bases between them. Per the germline V gene, CDR1 is SGHKS and CDR2 is YYEKEE (reference sequence). The CDR3 DNA reads TGTGCCAGCAGCCTGGGACACGGTGTGAACATTCAGTACTTC. Residues: CASSLGHGVNIQYF.

The genes are TRBV5-6 and TRBJ1-1; maybe TRBD1 (5 bases). The V gene's germline CDR1 is SGHDT and CDR2 YYEEEE. Trimming shortened V by 4 bases and J by 8 bases, and 15 bases separated the two germline ends. The length of the CDR3 is 13 residues. The CDR3 DNA sequence: TGTGCCAGCAGCATTGACGGTGCAGGGGAAGCTTTCTTT. It is translated as CASSIDGAGEAFF.

The J gene is TRBJ2-1, the V gene TRBV19; perhaps TRBD1 as D (6 bases). Germline V gene data show CDR1 as LNHDA and CDR2 as SQIVND (reference sequence). V was clipped by 0 bases and J by 0 bases, with 12 bases between them. This CDR3 spans 17 amino acids. The CDR3 loop reads CASSIDLGQRSYNEQFF. In DNA form, the CDR3 reads TGTGCCAGTAGTATAGATCTGGGACAACGCTCCTACAATGAGCAGTTCTTC.

The chain recombines TRBV9 with TRBJ1-4; 9 bases are shared with TRBD1. Germline CDR1 reads SGDLS; CDR2 reads YYNGEE. J was trimmed by 10 bases and V by 3 bases; bases with no gene match: 1. The CDR3 has 12 amino acids. The CDR3, as DNA: TGTGCCAGCAGCGGACAGGGGGGAAAACTGTTTTTT. It translates to CASSGQGGKLFF.

This CDR3 is CASSTAGGDNQPQHF. CDR3 DNA: TGTGCCAGCAGCACGGCAGGGGGTGACAATCAGCCCCAGCATTTT. This chain joins TRBV27 and TRBJ1-5; 7 positions match TRBD1. Germline trimming cut 6 bases from V and 3 bases from J; bases unmatched to any gene: 8. The CDR3 is 15 amino acids. The germline V gene has CDR1 MNHEY and CDR2 SMNVEV (reference sequence).

The V call is TRBV23-1, the J call TRBJ1-5, with TRBD1 matching over 7 bases. TRBV23-1 is placed among ORFs of uncertain function. The CDR3 is 16 amino acids. V trimming: 6 bases; J trimming: 5 bases; junction bases outside the gene matches: 13. The CDR3 sequence is CASSRGLDREDQPQHF. The CDR3 DNA reads TGCGCCAGCAGCCGAGGCCTCGACAGGGAGGATCAGCCCCAGCATTTT.

The chain couples TRBV7-9 to TRBJ2-1; D might be TRBD1 (5 bases). Per germline, CDR1 SEHNR and CDR2 FQNEAQ (reference sequence). Trimming stripped 5 bases from V and 2 bases from J, with 13 bases between. This CDR3 is 15 amino acids long. CDR3 sequence (DNA): TGTGCCAGCAGCCTTTCTCCGGACACCTACAATGAGCAGTTCTTC. This sequence encodes CASSLSPDTYNEQFF.

This rearrangement joins TRBV30 to TRBJ1-1; D unclear. V lost 3 bases, J lost 5 bases, and 10 bases lay in between. CDR3 length equals 12 residues. CDR1 is GTSNPN, CDR2 SVGIG, per germline (reference sequence). The CDR3, as DNA: TGTGCCTGGAGCTCTTCTGGGACTGAAGCTTTCTTT. Residues: CAWSSSGTEAFF.

V usage is TRBV11-2 and J usage is TRBJ2-7; D might be TRBD1 or TRBD2, each matching 5 bases. Germline V CDR1 and CDR2: SGHAT, FQNNGV. The CDR3 is 14 amino acids. Trimming took 3 bases from V and 2 from J, leaving 11 bases between them. The CDR3 sequence: CASSLERGTYEQYF. The CDR3 DNA reads TGTGCCAGCAGCTTGGAGAGGGGAACCTACGAGCAGTACTTC.